This T cell receptor beta chain was sequenced for a study of CD8+ T cells in alopecia areata. The authors extracted RNA and reverse transcribed it into cDNA as the sequencing template. TCRdb's table, derived via immunoSEQ multiplex PCR, lists solely in-frame clones and lacks some. The table shows about 94,000 clones, with about 70% occurring only once. The treatment denotes: oral pan-JAK inhibitor, 5-10 mg twice daily. For this clone: The antigen is undetermined.

Findings and limits, study-wide: In scalp samples, resident alphabeta T cells of normal skin are also sequenced.

J was trimmed by 7 bases and V by 7 bases; bases with no gene match: 7. The CDR3 length is 12 residues. The germline V gene has CDR1 SQVTM and CDR2 ANQGSEA. This receptor was identified in a human donor with alopecia areata. Here the sequenced sample was CD8+ T cells sorted from blood, taken between weeks 44 and 45, from a patient treated with tofacitinib. The V gene is TRBV29-1, the J gene TRBJ2-3; 8 bases are a match to TRBD2. The CDR3 spells CSAPTSANTQYF. The CDR3 DNA is TGCAGCGCTCCGACTAGCGCAAATACGCAGTATTTT.